The 32 T cell receptor beta chains presented below share a single source sample, sequenced in a study of blood T cell repertoires in COVID-19. The repertoire was sequenced with immunoSEQ multiplex PCR; TCRdb's copy has only in-frame clones and lacks some. This sample has 55,000 to 80,000 clones; 80% to 90% occur once, and the top ten carry approximately 7.4%. Sequencing was carried out using peripheral blood. The receptors shown here come from a man in his forties or fifties with active COVID-19.

The chain has TRBV19 and TRBJ1-1; D remains ambiguous. V was shortened by 5 bases and J by 4 bases, with 11 bases between the two germline ends. There are 13 residues in the CDR3. Per the germline V gene, CDR1 is LNHDA and CDR2 is SQIVND (reference sequence). CDR3 DNA: TGTGCCAGTAGTCCTCGGAGGAGCACTGAAGCTTTCTTT. It encodes CASSPRRSTEAFF.

CDR3 sequence (DNA): TGTGCCAGCAGCGTATGGGGAGCGGGGGCGTCAGATACGCAGTATTTT. Protein product: CASSVWGAGASDTQYF. The rearrangement joins TRBV9 to TRBJ2-3; the match to TRBD2 covers 8 bases. CDR3 length: 16 residues. V was pared by 1 base and J by 4 bases, with 8 bases of the junction left unmatched. In germline, CDR1 is SGDLS, CDR2 YYNGEE.

J is TRBJ1-5 and V is TRBV10-3; TRBD1 matches at 9 bases. This CDR3 has 14 amino acids. The V gene's germline CDR1 is ENHRY and CDR2 SYGVKD. Germline trimming cut 6 bases from V and 4 bases from J; bases unmatched to any gene: 4. The CDR3, as DNA: TGTGCCATCAGCACAGGGGGCAGGAATCAGCCCCAGCATTTT. Encoded protein: CAISTGGRNQPQHF.

This clone was seen only a few times. The chain has TRBV4-1 and TRBJ1-2, with a weak D call TRBD1 (6 bases). Germline V gene data show CDR1 as MGHRA and CDR2 as YSYEKL. This CDR3 region has 14 residues. Trimming took off 0 bases at V and 7 bases at J, with 12 bases between the two ends. This CDR3 reads CASSQESAGVGYTF. The CDR3 DNA follows: TGCGCCAGCAGCCAAGAAAGCGCAGGGGTTGGCTACACCTTC.

The chain has TRBV13 and TRBJ2-3; D might be TRBD2 (5 bases). The V end was cut by 7 bases, the J end by 6 bases, with 20 bases between. The CDR3 consists of 15 residues. Germline values: CDR1 PRHDT, CDR2 FYEKMQ (reference sequence). The CDR3 protein is CASKNPGGWRDTQYF. The CDR3 DNA sequence: TGTGCCAGCAAAAATCCTGGAGGCTGGAGGGATACGCAGTATTTT.

The genes are TRBV5-1 and TRBJ2-2; TRBD2 is a possible D gene (5 bases). The V gene lost 4 bases and the J gene lost 5 bases, with 15 bases spanning the gap. The germline gives CDR1 SGHRS, CDR2 YFSETQ. The CDR3 loop spans 15 amino acids. CDR3 amino acids: CASSPLGSFTGELFF. For the CDR3, the DNA is TGCGCCAGCAGCCCCCTGGGGAGCTTTACCGGGGAGCTGTTTTTT.

This chain joins TRBV7-2 and TRBJ1-3; D call uncertain. The ends were cut back, 3 bases at V and 4 bases at J, with 10 bases in the middle. The germline CDR1 and CDR2 sequences are SGHTA and FQGNSA. The CDR3 is made up of 14 amino acids. The CDR3: CASSFNIRGNTIYF. The CDR3 DNA reads TGTGCCAGCAGCTTCAACATCCGAGGAAACACCATATATTTT.

The chain uses TRBV3-1 (or the pseudogene TRBV3-2) and TRBJ2-1; 9 bases are shared with TRBD2. The CDR3 spans 18 residues. Losses at the gene ends were 7 bases for V and 0 bases for J; bases not matched to a gene: 13. Germline V CDR1 and CDR2: LGHDT, YNNKEL (reference sequence). CDR3 region: CASKAGIPSGVSYNEQFF. In DNA form, the CDR3 reads TGTGCCAGCAAGGCTGGGATACCTAGCGGGGTCTCCTACAATGAGCAGTTCTTC.

The sample holds a few counts of this clone. The rearrangement links TRBV3-1 (or the pseudogene TRBV3-2) to TRBJ1-2; a weak D match, TRBD1 (6 bases). The length of the CDR3 is 16 residues. Germline CDR1 and CDR2: LGHDT and YNNKEL (reference sequence). V lost 4 bases and J lost 4, with 19 bases in between. The CDR3 region has the DNA TGTGCCAGCAGCCCCCTAACCGCGGGGGCAGGCTATGGCTACACCTTC. Protein: CASSPLTAGAGYGYTF.

This rearrangement joins TRBV4-3 to TRBJ1-2; 8 bases match TRBD1. Germline loops: CDR1 LGHNA, CDR2 YSLEER. The CDR3 is made up of 15 amino acids. The ends lost 2 bases at V and 4 bases at J; junction bases unmatched: 6. The CDR3 spells CASSQHDRGVYGYTF. The CDR3 DNA sequence: TGCGCCAGCAGCCAACACGACAGGGGCGTCTATGGCTACACCTTC.

The V and J genes are TRBV11-2 and TRBJ2-5, with unresolved D. Trimming stripped 5 bases from V and 6 bases from J, with 10 bases between. CDR3 length: 12 residues. Germline loops: CDR1 SGHAT, CDR2 FQNNGV. The CDR3: CASSPVLQTQYF. The CDR3 region has the DNA TGTGCCAGCAGCCCGGTGTTACAGACCCAGTACTTC.

This chain's CDR3 is CASTWAGQGGYEQYF. The CDR3 nucleotides are TGTGCCAGTACCTGGGCGGGACAGGGGGGCTACGAGCAGTACTTC. The rearrangement links TRBV19 to TRBJ2-7; 11 bases line up with TRBD1. This CDR3 comprises 15 residues. The germline CDR1 and CDR2 sequences are LNHDA and SQIVND (reference sequence). J was trimmed by 3 bases and V by 7 bases; bases with no gene match: 8. The variable domain in full, completed from reference TRBV19 and TRBJ2-7, reads DGGITQSPKYLFRKEGQNVTLSCEQNLNHDAMYWYRQDPGQGLRLIYYSQIVNDFQKGDIAEGYSVSREKKESFPLTVTSAQKNPTAFYLCASTWAGQGGYEQYFGPGTRLTVT.

The J gene is TRBJ2-3, the V gene TRBV24-1; no firm D call. The CDR3 consists of 13 residues. The V gene lost 4 bases and the J gene lost 6 bases, with 10 bases spanning the gap. Germline CDR1 and CDR2: KGHDR and SFDVKD. This CDR3 is CATSDPSRDTQYF. The CDR3 coding sequence is TGTGCCACCAGTGACCCCTCGAGGGATACGCAGTATTTT.

This clone came up once. This chain connects TRBV2 to TRBJ1-5; a weak D match, TRBD1 (6 bases). V was cut by 5 bases and J by 7 bases, with 12 bases left in between. The germline V gene encodes CDR1 SNHLY and CDR2 FYNNEI. This CDR3 is built from 13 residues. The DNA of the CDR3 is TGTGCCAGCAGTCGGCAGGGGCTACAGCCCCAGCATTTT. This gives the protein CASSRQGLQPQHF. Supplemented by reference TRBV2 and TRBJ1-5, the full variable domain reads EPEVTQTPSHQVTQMGQEVILRCVPISNHLYFYWYRQILGQKVEFLVSFYNNEISEKSEIFDDQFSVERPDGSNFTLKIRSTKLEDSAMYFCASSRQGLQPQHFGDGTRLSIL.

The chain recombines TRBV12-3 or TRBV12-4 with TRBJ1-2; 7 bases map to TRBD1. The CDR3 sequence is 13 residues long. Losses at the gene ends were 5 bases for V and 7 bases for J; bases not matched to a gene: 7. The CDR3 coding sequence is TGTGCCAGCAGTCACAACAGGGGAAGTGGCTACACCTTC. This sequence encodes CASSHNRGSGYTF.

V is TRBV19 and J is TRBJ1-3; 7 bases agree with TRBD1. From germline, CDR1 is LNHDA and CDR2 SQIVND (reference sequence). V gave up 7 bases and J gave up 1 base; unmatched junction bases: 7. The CDR3 extends over 15 amino acids. The chain's CDR3 is CASNAGTASGNTIYF. In DNA, the CDR3 is TGTGCCAGTAACGCCGGGACAGCTTCTGGAAACACCATATATTTT.

The chain employs TRBV5-1 and TRBJ2-5, with TRBD1 matching over 7 bases. Germline V gene lookup returns CDR1 SGHRS and CDR2 YFSETQ. The length of the CDR3 is 14 residues. V lost 4 bases to trimming and J lost 5 bases; unmatched junction nucleotides: 8. The CDR3 bases are TGCGCCAGCAGCCTACAGGGGTCTCAGGAGACCCAGTACTTC. Encoded protein: CASSLQGSQETQYF.

The chain couples TRBV21-1 to TRBJ2-5; TRBD2, the D gene given by the table, was not confirmed from the DNA. TRBV21-1 is classified as a pseudogene. This CDR3 is built from 11 residues. The DNA of the CDR3 is TGTGCCAGTGGGGGGGTGGAGACCCAGTACTTC. Residues: CASGGVETQYF.

The CDR3 bases are TGTGCCAGCAGCTTCCCGGACTCTGAAGCTTTCTTT. Amino acids: CASSFPDSEAFF. The V gene is TRBV5-6, the J gene TRBJ1-1; D unresolved. CDR1 SGHDT and CDR2 YYEEEE come from the germline V gene. V was trimmed by 2 bases and J by 6 bases, leaving 8 bases between them. The length of the CDR3 is 12 residues.

Only a few counts were recorded for this clone. J is TRBJ2-7 and V is TRBV29-1; 7 bases are shared with TRBD1. Germline CDR1 SQVTM, CDR2 ANQGSEA. The V and J ends lost 5 bases and 4 bases, in that order; junction bases with no gene match: 14. The CDR3 is made up of 15 amino acids. The CDR3 protein is CSVTSPGQNPYEQYF. For the CDR3, the DNA is TGCAGCGTTACCTCACCGGGACAGAATCCGTACGAGCAGTACTTC.

This rearrangement joins TRBV11-3 to TRBJ2-2; TRBD2 agrees at 7 bases. Germline V lookup: CDR1 SGHNT, CDR2 YENEEA. The CDR3 has 15 amino acids. Trimming cost V 5 bases and J 6 bases; bases outside gene matches: 9. CDR3 residues: CASSPLASGAGELFF. As DNA, the CDR3 is TGTGCCAGCAGCCCCTTAGCGAGCGGGGCCGGGGAGCTGTTTTTT.

This sequence joins TRBV19 and TRBJ2-7; D unclear. The V end was cut by 4 bases, the J end by 0 bases, with 16 bases between. The CDR3 spans 16 residues. Germline lookup yields CDR1 LNHDA and CDR2 SQIVND (reference sequence). The CDR3 DNA sequence: TGTGCCAGTAGTAAACATACAGCTCTCAGCTCCTACGAGCAGTACTTC. Its protein product is CASSKHTALSSYEQYF. The full variable domain, with the rest looked up from reference TRBV19 and TRBJ2-7, is DGGITQSPKYLFRKEGQNVTLSCEQNLNHDAMYWYRQDPGQGLRLIYYSQIVNDFQKGDIAEGYSVSREKKESFPLTVTSAQKNPTAFYLCASSKHTALSSYEQYFGPGTRLTVT.

The V call is TRBV6-5, the J call TRBJ1-2; 9 bases line up with TRBD1. The length of the CDR3 is 15 residues. CDR1 is MNHEY, CDR2 SVGAGI, per germline. Trimming at V came to 6 bases and at J to 6 bases, leaving 11 bases not matched to a gene. The CDR3 sequence is CASRGFPGQGDGYTF. The DNA for the CDR3 is TGTGCCAGCAGGGGATTCCCGGGACAGGGAGATGGCTACACCTTC.

CDR3 in amino acids: CAWASLMNTEAFF. The CDR3 coding sequence is TGTGCCTGGGCGAGCCTTATGAACACTGAAGCTTTCTTT. This chain connects TRBV30 to TRBJ1-1, with D hard to call. The V gene lost 5 bases and the J gene lost 0 bases, with 10 bases spanning the gap. The CDR3 is 13 amino acids. The V gene's germline CDR1 is GTSNPN and CDR2 SVGIG (reference sequence).

V and J are TRBV7-2 and TRBJ1-3, with D uncertain. This CDR3 comprises 14 residues. With 3 bases removed from V and 2 bases from J, the gap between germline ends came to 8 bases. Germline-derived CDR1 and CDR2 are SGHTA and FQGNSA. DNA for the CDR3: TGTGCCAGCAGCTTGCGGGTTGCTGGAAACACCATATATTTT. The encoded protein is CASSLRVAGNTIYF.

The chain carries TRBV10-3 and TRBJ2-1; D uncertain. The CDR3 covers 11 residues. V shed 10 bases and J shed 10 bases, with 14 bases lying between them. Per germline, CDR1 ENHRY and CDR2 SYGVKD. CDR3 in amino acids: CATTELWEQFF. The CDR3 coding sequence is TGTGCCACTACAGAGCTATGGGAGCAGTTCTTC.

The gene calls are TRBV7-3 and TRBJ2-3; 9 nucleotides line up with TRBD1. Trimming took 3 bases from V and 5 from J; bases not matched to a gene: 6. Germline V CDR1 and CDR2: SGHTA, FQGTGA. The CDR3 extends over 15 amino acids. The CDR3 bases are TGTGCCAGCAGCTTCACAGGGGGCATGGGAGATACGCAGTATTTT. It yields the protein CASSFTGGMGDTQYF.

The J gene is TRBJ1-2, the V gene TRBV7-9; 9 positions match TRBD1. This CDR3 region has 17 residues. CDR1 SEHNR and CDR2 FQNEAQ come from the germline V gene (reference sequence). Unmatched junction bases numbered 10, after V lost 5 bases and J lost 0 bases. The CDR3 nucleotides read TGTGCCAGCAGCCGGTTAGGGACAGGGTATGCTAACTATGGCTACACCTTC. It translates to CASSRLGTGYANYGYTF.

The chain combines TRBV19 with TRBJ2-2; D possibly corresponds to TRBD2 (7 bases). The germline CDR1 and CDR2 sequences are LNHDA and SQIVND (reference sequence). This CDR3 contains 14 residues. V lost 8 bases and J lost 3, with 13 bases in between. The CDR3 reads CASSGGRDTGELFF. Here the CDR3 DNA reads TGTGCCAGTTCCGGGGGGCGGGACACCGGGGAGCTGTTTTTT.

This clone appeared once. The rearrangement links TRBV7-9 to TRBJ2-7; D perhaps matches TRBD2 (5 bases). The CDR3 has 14 residues. CDR1 is SEHNR, CDR2 FQNEAQ, per germline (reference sequence). V lost 1 base, J lost 2 bases, and 9 bases lay in between. CDR3 loop: CASSLVPGTYEQYF. As DNA, the CDR3 is TGTGCCAGCAGCTTAGTGCCGGGGACCTACGAGCAGTACTTC. Variable domain in full (rest from reference TRBV7-9 and TRBJ2-7): DTGVSQNPRHKITKRGQNVTFRCDPISEHNRLYWYRQTLGQGPEFLTYFQNEAQLEKSRLLSDRFSAERPKGSFSTLEIQRTEQGDSAMYLCASSLVPGTYEQYFGPGTRLTVT.

This sequence joins TRBV5-8 and TRBJ1-5; D is uncertain. The CDR3 is 15 amino acids. Trimming cost V 5 bases and J 3 bases, with 15 bases left between them. Germline V lookup: CDR1 SGHTS, CDR2 YDEGEE. The CDR3 loop is CASRTGGYNNQPQHF. CDR3 DNA sequence: TGTGCCAGCAGAACGGGAGGCTATAACAATCAGCCCCAGCATTTT.

The genes are TRBV11-2 and TRBJ1-1; TRBD1 agrees at 10 bases. This CDR3 spans 15 amino acids. The V gene end was trimmed by 1 base and the J gene end by 5 bases; junction bases not matched to a gene: 4. From germline, CDR1 is SGHAT and CDR2 FQNNGV. Here the CDR3 DNA reads TGTGCCAGCAGCTTAGCAGGACAGGGGGGAACTGAAGCTTTCTTT. Encoded protein: CASSLAGQGGTEAFF.